Listed below are T cell receptor beta chains from one sample, sequenced in a study of PD-1 blockade in mismatch repair-deficient tumors. Assay used: immunoSEQ multiplex PCR; TCRdb lists only in-frame clones, some missing. The sample shows some 48,000 clones, over 75% of them seen only once. Sequencing used PBMCs, obtained before pembrolizumab treatment. These receptors came from an adult with mismatch repair-deficient cancer. Each CDR3 is given with its conserved first and last residue. Fields, in order: D gene, clone size, J gene, V gene, CDR3 protein, CDR3 DNA. The D gene is left open where the match is weak. Expanded clones are given a class, and other clones once, few, many or no size at all.

>TRBD1|NA|TRBJ1-4|TRBV7-9
CASSLGQGWEKLFF
TGTGCCAGCAGCTTAGGACAGGGTTGGGAAAAACTGTTTTTT
>NA|NA|TRBJ1-4|TRBV9
CASSVESSGVGEKLFF
TGTGCCAGCAGCGTAGAGTCGTCAGGGGTAGGCGAAAAACTGTTTTTT
>NA|NA|TRBJ2-7|TRBV30
CAWRSNPPGRAGFYEQYF
TGTGCCTGGAGATCAAATCCCCCGGGTAGGGCAGGTTTTTACGAGCAGTACTTC
>TRBD1|once|TRBJ2-1|TRBV6-5
CASSRQGAGSNEQFF
TGTGCCAGCAGCCGACAGGGGGCGGGGAGCAATGAGCAGTTCTTC
>TRBD1|few|TRBJ2-5|TRBV7-8
CASSLNGQGARRGETQYF
TGTGCCAGCAGCTTAAACGGACAGGGGGCGCGTCGTGGAGAGACCCAGTACTTC
>NA|few|TRBJ1-2|TRBV7-9
CASSQRGGYGYTF
TGTGCCAGCAGCCAACGAGGGGGCTATGGCTACACCTTC
>NA|NA|TRBJ2-7|TRBV11-2
CASSVGQNSYEQYF
TGTGCCAGCAGCGTCGGGCAAAACTCCTACGAGCAGTACTTC
>NA|NA|TRBJ1-2|TRBV2
CATVRGSNYGYTF
TGTGCAACGGTGCGGGGAAGTAACTATGGCTACACCTTC
>TRBD1|NA|TRBJ2-2|TRBV11-2
CASRPGQRNTGELFF
TGTGCCAGCAGGCCGGGACAGAGGAACACCGGGGAGCTGTTTTTT
>TRBD2|NA|TRBJ2-1|TRBV18
CASSQGLAGNYNEQFF
TGTGCCAGCTCTCAGGGACTAGCGGGGAACTACAATGAGCAGTTCTTC
>TRBD1|NA|TRBJ2-7|TRBV25-1
CASSRPGQGSYEQYF
TGTGCCAGCAGCCGCCCGGGACAGGGATCCTACGAGCAGTACTTC
>TRBD1|few|TRBJ2-7|TRBV9
CASSVGTGALLDEQYF
TGTGCCAGCAGCGTAGGGACAGGGGCCCTACTGGACGAGCAGTACTTC
>TRBD1|NA|TRBJ2-5|TRBV27
CASSLLGTGSETQYF
TGTGCCAGCAGTTTATTAGGGACAGGGTCAGAGACCCAGTACTTC
>NA|NA|TRBJ2-3|TRBV11-3
CASSLEVTRTQYF
TGTGCCAGCAGCTTAGAAGTGACTAGGACGCAGTATTTT
>TRBD2|NA|TRBJ2-1|TRBV19
CASSHTGLAGESSYNEQFF
TGTGCCAGTAGTCATACTGGACTAGCGGGAGAGAGCTCCTACAATGAGCAGTTCTTC
>TRBD2|NA|TRBJ2-1|TRBV7-2
CASVLAGSGNEQFF
TGTGCCAGCGTCCTAGCGGGATCGGGCAATGAGCAGTTCTTC
>NA|NA|TRBJ1-2|TRBV15
CATSTREGGRDYGYTF
TGTGCCACCAGCACCCGTGAGGGGGGACGAGACTATGGCTACACCTTC
>NA|NA|TRBJ1-1|TRBV27
CASSFLWGGTEAFF
TGTGCCAGCAGTTTCCTATGGGGGGGAACTGAAGCTTTCTTT
>NA|NA|TRBJ2-6|TRBV7-9
CASSPKADSSGANVLTF
TGTGCCAGCAGCCCGAAAGCCGACAGCTCTGGGGCCAACGTCCTGACTTTC
>NA|NA|TRBJ2-1|TRBV29-1
CSAERGREWSEQFF
TGCAGCGCTGAACGGGGACGGGAATGGAGTGAGCAGTTCTTC
>NA|NA|TRBJ1-2|TRBV6-6
CASSYPGGNVYGYTF
TGTGCCAGCAGTTACCCGGGGGGAAATGTCTATGGCTACACCTTC
>TRBD1|NA|TRBJ2-6|TRBV10-3
CAISEMTGAGANVLTF
TGTGCCATCAGTGAGATGACAGGGGCCGGGGCCAACGTCCTGACTTTC
>NA|NA|TRBJ2-1|TRBV29-1
CSVAPWEEYNEQFF
TGCAGCGTTGCTCCTTGGGAGGAATACAATGAGCAGTTCTTC
>TRBD2|NA|TRBJ2-3|TRBV6-1
CASIGGRASDTQYF
TGTGCCAGCATTGGCGGGAGGGCTTCAGATACGCAGTATTTT
>NA|NA|TRBJ2-7|TRBV6-6
CASSYSNQGTYEQYF
TGTGCCAGCAGTTACTCGAACCAGGGCACCTACGAGCAGTACTTC
>TRBD1|NA|TRBJ2-3|TRBV6-5
CASSYSKGAVDTQYF
TGTGCCAGCAGTTACTCGAAGGGGGCTGTAGATACGCAGTATTTT
>TRBD1|NA|TRBJ2-7|TRBV15
CATSRERDSFYEQYF
TGTGCCACCAGCAGAGAAAGGGACAGTTTCTACGAGCAGTACTTC
>NA|NA|TRBJ1-2|TRBV6-5
CASSYTGPRGNYGYTF
TGTGCCAGCAGTTATACCGGCCCGCGGGGGAACTATGGCTACACCTTC
>NA|NA|TRBJ1-1|TRBV19
CASTWTGSTEAFF
TGTGCCAGTACCTGGACGGGTAGCACTGAAGCTTTCTTT
>NA|few|TRBJ1-3|TRBV19
CASSMEQFGNTIYF
TGTGCCAGTAGTATGGAGCAATTTGGAAACACCATATATTTT
>TRBD2|NA|TRBJ2-1|TRBV7-2
CASSYSGRLNEQFF
TGTGCCAGCAGCTATAGCGGGAGGCTCAATGAGCAGTTCTTC
>NA|NA|TRBJ1-2|TRBV10-3
CAIRATGNGYTF
TGTGCCATCAGGGCGACAGGTAATGGCTACACCTTC
>NA|NA|TRBJ1-1|TRBV5-4
CASSFRKFTPGEAFF
TGTGCCAGCAGCTTTAGAAAATTCACGCCTGGTGAAGCTTTCTTT
>NA|NA|TRBJ1-5|TRBV7-2
CASSLEYRDNQPQHF
TGTGCCAGCAGCTTAGAGTACAGGGACAATCAGCCCCAGCATTTT
>NA|few|TRBJ1-5|TRBV6-5
CASSYGIDQPQHF
TGTGCCAGCAGTTATGGGATTGATCAGCCCCAGCATTTT
>NA|NA|TRBJ1-5|TRBV7-2
CASSLFWDTSNQPQHF
TGTGCCAGCAGCTTATTCTGGGACACTAGCAATCAGCCCCAGCATTTT
>NA|NA|TRBJ1-1|TRBV19
CASSIRWDGGLAEAFF
TGTGCCAGTAGTATACGATGGGACGGCGGGCTGGCTGAAGCTTTCTTT
>TRBD1|NA|TRBJ1-5|TRBV4-3
CASSRGQGPSDRQPQHF
TGCGCCAGCAGCCGTGGACAGGGGCCGTCGGACAGGCAGCCCCAGCATTTT
>NA|NA|TRBJ1-1|TRBV19
CASRDTYTEAFF
TGTGCCAGTAGGGACACTTACACTGAAGCTTTCTTT
>NA|NA|TRBJ1-2|TRBV28
CASSSAGVVDYGYTF
TGTGCCAGCAGTTCGGCAGGGGTAGTGGACTATGGCTACACCTTC
>NA|NA|TRBJ2-5|TRBV6-5
CASREGQETQYF
TGTGCCAGCAGAGAGGGGCAAGAGACCCAGTACTTC
>NA|NA|TRBJ2-5|TRBV7-9
CASSLWGAGETQYF
TGTGCCAGCAGCTTATGGGGGGCGGGAGAGACCCAGTACTTC
>NA|NA|TRBJ1-1|TRBV20-1
CSATPGSEAFF
TGCAGTGCTACCCCAGGGTCTGAAGCTTTCTTT
>NA|few|TRBJ1-2|TRBV30
CAWSVQGIHGYTF
TGTGCCTGGAGTGTACAAGGTATTCATGGCTACACCTTC
>NA|NA|TRBJ2-5|TRBV11-2
CASSSYREETQYF
TGTGCCAGCAGCTCCTACAGGGAAGAGACCCAGTACTTC
>TRBD2|NA|TRBJ2-7|TRBV9
CASSVGGSGTSYEQYF
TGTGCCAGCAGCGTAGGCGGTAGCGGGACTTCCTACGAGCAGTACTTC
>NA|NA|TRBJ1-2|TRBV4-1
CASSQGVRTFNLYGYTF
TGCGCCAGCAGCCAAGGGGTACGGACCTTCAACCTCTATGGCTACACCTTC
>NA|NA|TRBJ1-1|TRBV5-6
CASSLAGDFTEAFF
TGTGCCAGCAGTCTGGCTGGCGATTTCACTGAAGCTTTCTTT
>NA|NA|TRBJ2-7|TRBV5-1
CASSLTLDPYEQYF
TGCGCCAGCAGCTTGACTCTGGACCCCTACGAGCAGTACTTC
>TRBD1|NA|TRBJ1-5|TRBV2
CASSGQENQPQHF
TGTGCCAGCAGCGGACAGGAGAATCAGCCCCAGCATTTT
>NA|NA|TRBJ2-1|TRBV19
CASSPGPGYNEQFF
TGTGCCAGTAGCCCCGGTCCCGGCTACAATGAGCAGTTCTTC
>NA|once|TRBJ2-6|TRBV7-9
CASSLTVGAVWANVLTF
TGTGCCAGCAGCTTAACGGTGGGGGCAGTCTGGGCCAACGTCCTGACTTTC
>TRBD2|once|TRBJ2-3|TRBV11-2
CASSLGLAVPTDTQYF
TGTGCCAGCAGCTTGGGACTAGCGGTTCCCACAGATACGCAGTATTTT